This T cell receptor (beta chain) stems from a study of CD8 T cells in Susac syndrome. Germline-derived CDR1 and CDR2 are MNHNS and SASEGT. Trimming left V 8 bases short and J 2 bases short, with 18 bases between. This CDR3 has 15 amino acids. Purification of the CD8+ and CD4+ T cells relied on negative isolation, and TEMRA cells underwent FACS enrichment. The authors reverse transcribed 0.5 to 1 ug RNA with random hexamers. The immunoSEQ assay covered 54 Vbeta and 13 Jbeta segments for CDR3. One entry per CDR3 protein results from TCRdb running MiXCR on the immunoSEQ multiplex PCR reads. The table includes tens of thousands of distinct CDR3 sequences, around nine tenths detected once.

The source is a human donor in good health. Sequencing was performed on CD8+ T cells from PBMCs. The chain has TRBV6-1 and TRBJ1-2; D perhaps matches TRBD1 (5 bases). CDR3 coding DNA: TGTGCCAGCGGGGGAACAGGCGGGGTGAACTATGGCTACACCTTC. This sequence encodes CASGGTGGVNYGYTF.